This is a list of T cell receptor beta chains from one sample in a study of cytomegalovirus exposure and HLA in healthy donors. Here immunoSEQ multiplex PCR was the method, and the copy in TCRdb shows in-frame clones only, minus some. In the table there are over 100,000 clones, around 87% of which are singletons. Sequencing input: PBMCs. The source is a woman aged 18-29 years in good health and CMV-seropositive. The CDR3 runs from the conserved cysteine through the conserved F or W. The order of the fields is V gene, J gene, D gene, clone size, CDR3 DNA, CDR3 protein. D genes are given only for firm matches. Expanded clones get a size class; other rows say once, few or many, or leave the size out.

V: TRBV9; J: TRBJ2-2; D: .; size: .; DNA: TGTGCCAGCAGCCCCCAGTCGAAGGGAGCCACCGGGGAGCTGTTTTTT; CDR3: CASSPQSKGATGELFF
V: TRBV4-3; J: TRBJ1-1; D: .; size: .; DNA: TGCGCCAGCAGCCAAGAGAACAGGTGGGCGAACACTGAAGCTTTCTTT; CDR3: CASSQENRWANTEAFF
V: TRBV2; J: TRBJ1-2; D: .; size: .; DNA: TGTGCCAGCATCGGACAGCGTGCGGTTGGCTACACCTTC; CDR3: CASIGQRAVGYTF
V: TRBV5-5; J: TRBJ2-5; D: TRBD2; size: .; DNA: TGTGCCAGCAGCTTGGGTTTGGGGACTAGACGTCCAGAGACCCAGTACTTC; CDR3: CASSLGLGTRRPETQYF
V: TRBV5-5; J: TRBJ1-2; D: .; size: once; DNA: TGTGCCAGCAGCTTGGGACTGGGCTACACCTTC; CDR3: CASSLGLGYTF
V: TRBV4-2; J: TRBJ2-1; D: TRBD2; size: once; DNA: TGTGCCAGCAGCCAATCCGGGGCAGCGGGGCGCTCCTACAATGAGCAGTTCTTC; CDR3: CASSQSGAAGRSYNEQFF
V: TRBV5-6; J: TRBJ1-1; D: .; size: .; DNA: TGTGCCAGCAGCTTGAATGGACGCAGGGAGGGAGCTTTCTTT; CDR3: CASSLNGRREGAFF
V: TRBV2; J: TRBJ2-3; D: TRBD2; size: once; DNA: TGTGCCAGCAGGGCAACTAGCGGGGTTGCAGATACGCAGTATTTT; CDR3: CASRATSGVADTQYF
V: TRBV7-2; J: TRBJ2-2; D: .; size: few; DNA: TGTGCCAGCAGCTTAGGGCGACAGACCGGGGAGCTGTTTTTT; CDR3: CASSLGRQTGELFF
V: TRBV9; J: TRBJ1-6; D: .; size: few; DNA: TGTGCCAGCAGCGTAAGGGAGGGTAATTCACCCCTCCACTTT; CDR3: CASSVREGNSPLHF
V: TRBV11-3; J: TRBJ2-1; D: .; size: once; DNA: TGTGCCAGCAGCTTAGGATTTTCTCCCGCAGGGGAATCCTACAATGAGCAGTTCTTC; CDR3: CASSLGFSPAGESYNEQFF
V: TRBV6-1; J: TRBJ1-6; D: TRBD1; size: .; DNA: TGTGCCAGCAGTGCCCCCCCGGGACAGGGAAATTCACCCCTCCACTTT; CDR3: CASSAPPGQGNSPLHF
V: TRBV4-2; J: TRBJ1-2; D: .; size: few; DNA: TGTGCCAGCAGCCCCGGGGTTAACTATGGCTACACCTTC; CDR3: CASSPGVNYGYTF
V: TRBV28; J: TRBJ2-7; D: TRBD1; size: .; DNA: TGTGCCAGCAGTTTAATTCCGCAGGGGGTGTACGAGCAGTACTTC; CDR3: CASSLIPQGVYEQYF
V: TRBV9; J: TRBJ1-2; D: .; size: .; DNA: TGTGCCAGCAGCGCTGGAGGGAGAACTAACTATGGCTACACCTTC; CDR3: CASSAGGRTNYGYTF
V: TRBV27; J: TRBJ2-1; D: TRBD2; size: .; DNA: TGTGCCAGCAGTCCCCTACAGAGCGGGGGCCGTAACAATGAGCATTTCTTC; CDR3: CASSPLQSGGRNNEHFF
V: TRBV7-8; J: TRBJ2-1; D: TRBD2; size: .; DNA: TGTGCCAGCAGCTGGCGGGAGGGCCGCAATGAGCAGTTCTTC; CDR3: CASSWREGRNEQFF